This T cell receptor (beta chain) appears in the sequencing data of a study of T cell changes during pregnancy in multiple sclerosis. TCRdb keeps only in-frame clones here, not all; method: immunoSEQ multiplex PCR. Here the sample spans 32,000 or so clones, 80% to 90% being singletons. Trimming took off 3 bases at V and 2 bases at J, with 11 bases between the two ends. The CDR3 is 14 amino acids. CDR1 and CDR2 (germline): MGHDK, SYGVNS. The TCR sequence derives from a female donor with multiple sclerosis, enrolled in a pregnancy study. The sample consisted of CD8+ T cells from peripheral blood mononuclear cells, taken in the second trimester of pregnancy. V usage is TRBV25-1 and J usage is TRBJ2-7, with D tentatively TRBD1 (6 bases). For the CDR3, the DNA is TGTGCCAGCAGTGACCAACAGGGAACCTACGAGCAGTACTTC. Protein: CASSDQQGTYEQYF.